The 23 T cell receptor beta chains below were found in one sample sequenced in a study of blood T cell repertoires in COVID-19. TCRdb keeps only in-frame clones here, not all; method: immunoSEQ multiplex PCR. The sample carries about 160,000 clones, about 86% recorded once. Sequences were obtained from PBMCs or T cells enriched from blood (not recorded which). The receptors were sampled from a woman between 50 and 59 years old in a cohort exposed to, infected with or recovered from COVID-19 (not recorded which).

The genes are TRBV10-2 and TRBJ2-1; 8 bases line up with TRBD2. Germline CDR1 is WSHSY and CDR2 is SAAADI. The CDR3 length is 15 residues. Trimming at V came to 3 bases and at J to 8 bases, leaving 9 bases not matched to a gene. CDR3 region: CASSETQLAGYEQFF. CDR3 coding DNA: TGCGCCAGCAGTGAAACCCAGCTAGCGGGTTATGAGCAGTTCTTC.

This clone was recorded once. The junction and the germline gene differ at one end; a read error may be behind it. This chain joins TRBV7-9 and TRBJ2-4; 9 bases match TRBD1. The CDR3 loop spans 12 amino acids. Germline V gene sequence: CDR1 SEHNR, CDR2 FQNEAQ (reference sequence). The chain's CDR3 is CASSPVRTGVSF. The CDR3 nucleotides are TGTGCCAGCAGCCCAGTCCGGACAGGGGTGTCCTTC.

This clone was picked up one time. The rearrangement uses TRBV7-2 and TRBJ2-1; 13 bases align to TRBD2. The ends lost 1 base at V and 6 bases at J; junction bases unmatched: 3. CDR1 SGHTA and CDR2 FQGNSA come from the germline V gene. The CDR3 length is 16 residues. This CDR3 reads CASSLEWTSGGNEQFF. CDR3 coding DNA: TGTGCCAGCAGCTTAGAGTGGACTAGCGGGGGCAATGAGCAGTTCTTC.

V usage is TRBV5-4 and J usage is TRBJ2-7, with D possibly matching TRBD2 (5 bases). The V gene lost 0 bases and the J gene lost 3 bases, with 7 bases spanning the gap. The CDR3 is 13 residues long. Germline lookup yields CDR1 SGHNT and CDR2 YYREEE (reference sequence). The chain's CDR3 is CASSLDGLYEQYF. In DNA, the CDR3 is TGTGCCAGCAGCTTGGACGGACTCTACGAGCAGTACTTC.

The chain has TRBV19 and TRBJ1-2, with D perhaps matching TRBD1 (5 bases). Germline values: CDR1 LNHDA, CDR2 SQIVND (reference sequence). The CDR3 is 14 residues long. V was pared by 5 bases and J by 1 base, with 11 bases between. CDR3 coding DNA: TGTGCCAGTAGTTTCAGGGCTAATAACTATGGCTACACCTTC. It codes for CASSFRANNYGYTF. Complete variable domain (other parts from reference TRBV19 and TRBJ1-2): DGGITQSPKYLFRKEGQNVTLSCEQNLNHDAMYWYRQDPGQGLRLIYYSQIVNDFQKGDIAEGYSVSREKKESFPLTVTSAQKNPTAFYLCASSFRANNYGYTFGSGTRLTVV.

This chain uses TRBV2 with TRBJ1-5, with TRBD1 matching 7 bases. Germline lookup yields CDR1 SNHLY and CDR2 FYNNEI. The CDR3 consists of 14 residues. Trimming at V came to 4 bases and at J to 3 bases, leaving 3 bases not matched to a gene. The DNA of the CDR3 is TGTGCCAGCAGTGGCGACAGGGACAATCAGCCCCAGCATTTT. Translating it yields CASSGDRDNQPQHF.

The CDR3 is CASSSSQETQYF. The CDR3 region has the DNA TGTGCCAGCAGTTCCAGCCAAGAGACCCAGTACTTC. V is TRBV28 and J is TRBJ2-5; D gene unclear. The CDR3 covers 12 residues. Germline V CDR1 and CDR2: MDHEN, SYDVKM. The V and J ends lost 4 bases and 1 base respectively, with 4 bases between them.

This clone came up once. The V gene is TRBV5-8, the J gene TRBJ2-7; TRBD2 might be the D (5 bases). This CDR3 is 13 amino acids long. V was shortened by 1 base and J by 5 bases, with 10 bases between the two germline ends. CDR1 and CDR2 (germline): SGHTS, YDEGEE. CDR3 DNA sequence: TGTGCCAGCAGCTTGCTGTCGGGGAACGAGCAGTACTTC. Encoded protein: CASSLLSGNEQYF. The full variable domain, its missing parts supplied by reference TRBV5-8 and TRBJ2-7, is EAGVTQSPTHLIKTRGQQATLRCSPISGHTSVYWYQQALGLGLQFLLWYDEGEERNRGNFPPRFSGRQFPNYSSELNVNALELEDSALYLCASSLLSGNEQYFGPGTRLTVT.

The chain recombines TRBV30 with TRBJ2-6; D not resolved. Germline-derived CDR1 and CDR2 are GTSNPN and SVGIG (reference sequence). V gave up 0 bases and J gave up 3 bases, with 3 bases separating them. This CDR3 is built from 13 residues. The CDR3 spells CAWSVFGANVLTF. For the CDR3, the DNA is TGTGCCTGGAGTGTCTTTGGGGCCAACGTCCTGACTTTC.

The chain has TRBV24-1 and TRBJ1-1; possibly TRBD1 for D (6 bases). Trimming removed 6 bases from V and 6 bases from J, with 7 bases in between. CDR1 is KGHDR, CDR2 SFDVKD, per germline. This CDR3 comprises 11 residues. The CDR3 is CATSHRAEAFF. As DNA, the CDR3 is TGTGCCACCAGTCACAGGGCTGAAGCTTTCTTT.

The chain carries TRBV11-2 and TRBJ2-7, with 9 bases aligning to TRBD2. CDR1 is SGHAT, CDR2 FQNNGV, per germline. The V and J ends lost 6 bases and 2 bases, in that order; junction bases with no gene match: 14. The CDR3 has 17 amino acids. CDR3 coding DNA: TGTGCCAGCAGTCAATACCCCAGCGGGAGGCCTACCTACGAGCAGTACTTC. Its translation: CASSQYPSGRPTYEQYF. Variable domain in full (rest from reference TRBV11-2 and TRBJ2-7): EAGVAQSPRYKIIEKRQSVAFWCNPISGHATLYWYQQILGQGPKLLIQFQNNGVVDDSQLPKDRFSAERLKGVDSTLKIQPAKLEDSAVYLCASSQYPSGRPTYEQYFGPGTRLTVT.

The rearrangement links TRBV19 to TRBJ2-7; 9 bases map to TRBD1. The CDR3 covers 17 residues. Trimming took 0 bases from V and 2 from J; bases not matched to a gene: 8. From germline, CDR1 is LNHDA and CDR2 SQIVND (reference sequence). The CDR3 here is CASSIDGTGNPTYEQYF. Here the CDR3 DNA reads TGTGCCAGTAGTATAGATGGGACAGGGAACCCAACCTACGAGCAGTACTTC.

The genes are TRBV7-9 and TRBJ1-5; D gene ambiguous. Germline V gene sequence: CDR1 SEHNR, CDR2 FQNEAQ (reference sequence). The CDR3 runs to 15 residues. Trimming took off 3 bases at V and 5 bases at J, with 14 bases between the two ends. This chain's CDR3 is CASSLGFTGDQPQHF. CDR3 coding DNA: TGTGCCAGCAGCTTGGGTTTCACCGGGGATCAGCCCCAGCATTTT.

The chain recombines TRBV7-3 with TRBJ2-1, with TRBD1 identical over 8 bases. Germline CDR1 and CDR2: SGHTA and FQGTGA. The CDR3 loop spans 14 amino acids. After removal of 1 base from V and 6 bases from J, the junction contained 2 bases not matched to a gene. This chain's CDR3 is CASSLITGGNEQFF. The CDR3 DNA reads TGTGCCAGCAGCTTAATAACAGGGGGCAATGAGCAGTTCTTC.

The chain is built from TRBV6-2 or TRBV6-3 and TRBJ1-5; no firm D call. V lost 4 bases, J lost 7 bases, and 26 bases lay in between. Germline V gene lookup returns CDR1 MNHEY and CDR2 SVGEGT. The CDR3 runs 18 residues. The CDR3: CASSFPTHQISAGQPQHF. In DNA form, the CDR3 reads TGTGCCAGCAGTTTCCCAACCCATCAGATATCCGCTGGCCAGCCCCAGCATTTT.

The V gene is TRBV2, the J gene TRBJ2-7; 11 nucleotides align to TRBD1. The length of the CDR3 is 14 residues. V shed 6 bases, J shed 6 bases, and the junction held 7 bases outside the gene matches. Germline values: CDR1 SNHLY, CDR2 FYNNEI. CDR3 sequence: CASRGRTGGGEQYF. DNA for the CDR3: TGTGCCAGCAGAGGAAGGACAGGGGGCGGCGAGCAGTACTTC.

This clone occurred once. The chain carries TRBV5-1 and TRBJ2-7; D is uncertain. CDR3 size: 13 residues. V shed 3 bases and J shed 4 bases, with 11 bases lying between them. Germline V gene sequence: CDR1 SGHRS, CDR2 YFSETQ. The CDR3 sequence is CASSSASGYEQYF. The CDR3 coding sequence is TGCGCCAGCAGCTCAGCTAGTGGTTACGAGCAGTACTTC. Together with reference TRBV5-1 and TRBJ2-7, the CDR3 gives the full variable domain: KAGVTQTPRYLIKTRGQQVTLSCSPISGHRSVSWYQQTPGQGLQFLFEYFSETQRNKGNFPGRFSGRQFSNSRSEMNVSTLELGDSALYLCASSSASGYEQYFGPGTRLTVT.

The CDR3, as DNA: TGTGCCTGGGGACAGGGTGGGGATGAAAAACTGTTTTTT. It yields the protein CAWGQGGDEKLFF. This sequence joins TRBV30 and TRBJ1-4; 8 nucleotides match TRBD1. CDR3 length equals 13 residues. V dropped 5 bases and J dropped 6; count of bases not matched to a gene: 5. Germline V lookup: CDR1 GTSNPN, CDR2 SVGIG (reference sequence).

The V and J genes are TRBV30 and TRBJ2-2, with 7 bases lining up with TRBD1. From germline, CDR1 is GTSNPN and CDR2 SVGIG (reference sequence). This CDR3 is 14 amino acids long. V trimming: 7 bases; J trimming: 6 bases; junction bases outside the gene matches: 11. Written as DNA, the CDR3 is TGTGCCTTCGACAGGGCAATGAGGGCCGGGGAGCTGTTTTTT. Protein: CAFDRAMRAGELFF.

The V call is TRBV19, the J call TRBJ2-5; TRBD1 agrees at 10 bases. The CDR3 consists of 15 residues. V shed 6 bases, J shed 6 bases, and the junction held 10 bases outside the gene matches. Germline V CDR1 and CDR2: LNHDA, SQIVND (reference sequence). CDR3: CASSGTGTGEQTQYF. CDR3 DNA sequence: TGTGCCAGTAGCGGAACCGGGACAGGGGAACAGACCCAGTACTTC.

The V call is TRBV10-3, the J call TRBJ2-2; weak D call: TRBD2 (5 bases). The CDR3 has 14 amino acids. The V gene lost 0 bases and the J gene lost 5 bases, with 7 bases spanning the gap. Germline loops: CDR1 ENHRY, CDR2 SYGVKD. The CDR3 region has the DNA TGTGCCATCAGTGAGTCGACGGGGACCGGGGAGCTGTTTTTT. It encodes CAISESTGTGELFF.

The chain links TRBV21-1 to TRBJ2-7; the table gives TRBD2 as D, unverified against the DNA. TRBV21-1 is a known pseudogene. The CDR3 extends over 17 amino acids. The CDR3 reads CASSKAREGNTGYEQYF. Written as DNA, the CDR3 is TGTGCCAGCAGCAAAGCGCGAGAGGGAAATACGGGCTACGAGCAGTACTTC.

This clone showed up just a few times. A junction boundary mismatches the germline segment, possibly from a read error. This chain links TRBV30 with TRBJ1-4; 8 bases align to TRBD1. This CDR3 has 13 residues. Germline V gene lookup returns CDR1 GTSNPN and CDR2 SVGIG (reference sequence). The CDR3 reads CAWSMGQALGMIF. Written as DNA, the CDR3 is TGTGCCTGGAGTATGGGACAGGCACTAGGAATGATCTTT.